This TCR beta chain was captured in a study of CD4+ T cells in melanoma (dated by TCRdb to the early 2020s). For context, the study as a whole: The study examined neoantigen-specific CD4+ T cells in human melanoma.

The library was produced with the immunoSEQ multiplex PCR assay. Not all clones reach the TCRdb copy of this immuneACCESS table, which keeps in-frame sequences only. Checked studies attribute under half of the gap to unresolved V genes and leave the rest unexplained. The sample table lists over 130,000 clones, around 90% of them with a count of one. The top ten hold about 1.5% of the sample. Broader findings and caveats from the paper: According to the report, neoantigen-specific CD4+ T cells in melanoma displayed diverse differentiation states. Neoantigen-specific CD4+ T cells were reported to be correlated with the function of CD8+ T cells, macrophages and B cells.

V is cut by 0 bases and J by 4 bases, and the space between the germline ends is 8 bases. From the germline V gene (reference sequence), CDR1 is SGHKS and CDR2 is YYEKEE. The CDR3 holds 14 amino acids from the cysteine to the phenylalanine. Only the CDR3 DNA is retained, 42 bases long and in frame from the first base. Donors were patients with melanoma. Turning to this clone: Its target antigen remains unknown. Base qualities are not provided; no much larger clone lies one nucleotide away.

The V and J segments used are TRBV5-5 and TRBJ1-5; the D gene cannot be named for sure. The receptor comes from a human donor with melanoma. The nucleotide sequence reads TGTGCCAGCAGCTTGGCGTGGAGAAATCAGCCCCAGCATTTT. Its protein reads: CASSLAWRNQPQHF.